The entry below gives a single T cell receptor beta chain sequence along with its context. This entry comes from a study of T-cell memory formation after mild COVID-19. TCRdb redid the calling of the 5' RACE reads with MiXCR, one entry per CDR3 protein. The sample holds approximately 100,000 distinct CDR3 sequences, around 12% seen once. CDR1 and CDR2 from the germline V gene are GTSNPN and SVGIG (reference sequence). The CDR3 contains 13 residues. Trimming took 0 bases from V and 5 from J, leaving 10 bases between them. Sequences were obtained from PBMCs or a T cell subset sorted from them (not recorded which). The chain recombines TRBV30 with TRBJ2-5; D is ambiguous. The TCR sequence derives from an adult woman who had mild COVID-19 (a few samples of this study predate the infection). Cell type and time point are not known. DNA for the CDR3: TGTGCCTGGAGTGTACCCGGTGGGGAGACCCAGTACTTC. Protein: CAWSVPGGETQYF. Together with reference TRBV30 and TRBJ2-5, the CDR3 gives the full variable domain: SQTIHQWPATLVQPVGSPLSLECTVEGTSNPNLYWYRQAAGRGLQLLFYSVGIGQISSEVPQNLSASRPQDRQFILSSKKLLLSDSGFYLCAWSVPGGETQYFGPGTRLLVL.